Included here is one T cell receptor beta chain sequence, with context. This sample stems from a study of post-analysis software for immune sequencing data. V gave up 4 bases and J gave up 4 bases; unmatched junction bases: 8. The CDR3 has 16 residues. CDR1 is LGHDT and CDR2 is YNNKEL in the germline V gene (reference sequence). TCR beta libraries were prepared from cDNA with unique molecular identifiers. TCRdb re-analysed the PCR reads in MiXCR, keeping a single row per CDR3 protein. The profile shows under 200,000 distinct CDR3 sequences, 35% to 40% of them singletons. This clonotype was obtained from a girl aged 10-17 years with multiple sclerosis. This material consisted of blood, taken after autologous hematopoietic stem cell transplantation. V is TRBV3-1 and J is TRBJ2-1; 9 nucleotides align to TRBD2. The CDR3: CASSPRPSGTYNEQFF. CDR3 nucleotide sequence: TGTGCCAGCAGCCCGCGCCCTAGCGGGACTTACAATGAGCAGTTCTTC.